A selection of T cell receptor beta chains follows, all from one sample in a study of blood T cell repertoires in COVID-19. The table came from immunoSEQ multiplex PCR; TCRdb's copy has only in-frame clones and leaves some out. The sample has 60,000 to 70,000 clones; 65% to 90% are singletons. Sequenced material: peripheral blood. These receptors all come from a woman aged 60-75 years with acute or convalescent COVID-19. The CDR3 runs from the conserved cysteine through the conserved F or W. The order of the fields is D gene, J gene, V gene, clone size, CDR3 protein, CDR3 DNA. D genes are given only for firm matches. Rows give clone size only sometimes, using once, few, many, or a class for an expanded clone.

D gene: .
J gene: TRBJ1-6
V gene: TRBV3-1/TRBV3-2
clone size: .
CDR3 protein: CASSQETGGSPLHF
CDR3 DNA: TGTGCCAGCAGCCAAGAGACAGGAGGTTCACCCCTCCACTTT

D gene: .
J gene: TRBJ1-2
V gene: TRBV6-5
clone size: .
CDR3 protein: CASRQTLASDGYTF
CDR3 DNA: TGTGCCAGCAGGCAGACATTAGCGTCGGATGGCTACACCTTC

D gene: .
J gene: TRBJ2-3
V gene: TRBV7-3
clone size: .
CDR3 protein: CASSLLAGSTDTQYF
CDR3 DNA: TGTGCCAGCAGCTTACTGGCAGGGAGCACAGATACGCAGTATTTT

D gene: TRBD1
J gene: TRBJ1-2
V gene: TRBV19
clone size: .
CDR3 protein: CASSSYDRGGYTF
CDR3 DNA: TGTGCCAGTAGTTCCTACGACAGGGGCGGCTACACCTTC

D gene: .
J gene: TRBJ1-2
V gene: TRBV27
clone size: .
CDR3 protein: CASSLSLSGGYYGYTF
CDR3 DNA: TGTGCCAGCAGTTTATCCTTGTCAGGTGGATATTATGGCTACACCTTC

D gene: .
J gene: TRBJ1-5
V gene: TRBV27
clone size: .
CDR3 protein: CASSFRWASNQPQHF
CDR3 DNA: TGTGCCAGCAGCTTCAGGTGGGCCAGCAATCAGCCCCAGCATTTT

D gene: .
J gene: TRBJ1-5
V gene: TRBV24-1
clone size: .
CDR3 protein: CATSDTPRSGKSNQPQHF
CDR3 DNA: TGTGCCACCAGTGATACCCCGCGGTCGGGAAAGAGCAATCAGCCCCAGCATTTT

D gene: .
J gene: TRBJ1-2
V gene: TRBV4-1
clone size: few
CDR3 protein: CASSQGWGLNYGYTF
CDR3 DNA: TGCGCCAGCAGCCAAGGCTGGGGGCTTAACTATGGCTACACCTTC

D gene: TRBD1
J gene: TRBJ1-1
V gene: TRBV30
clone size: .
CDR3 protein: CAWRSSATGRAFF
CDR3 DNA: TGTGCCTGGAGGAGCTCAGCGACAGGGAGAGCTTTCTTT

D gene: TRBD2
J gene: TRBJ2-5
V gene: TRBV6-6
clone size: .
CDR3 protein: CASTGGGLETQYF
CDR3 DNA: TGTGCCAGCACCGGGGGGGGCCTAGAGACCCAGTACTTC

D gene: .
J gene: TRBJ2-7
V gene: TRBV15
clone size: .
CDR3 protein: CATSAGGIFPNEQYF
CDR3 DNA: TGTGCCACCAGCGCTGGGGGGATCTTCCCTAACGAGCAGTACTTC

D gene: TRBD1
J gene: TRBJ1-6
V gene: TRBV2
clone size: .
CDR3 protein: CASIWGQGNSPLHF
CDR3 DNA: TGTGCCAGCATATGGGGACAGGGGAATTCACCCCTCCACTTT

D gene: .
J gene: TRBJ2-1
V gene: TRBV27
clone size: .
CDR3 protein: CASSFSAGSYNEQFF
CDR3 DNA: TGTGCCAGCAGTTTTTCGGCAGGGTCTTACAATGAGCAGTTCTTC

D gene: .
J gene: TRBJ1-2
V gene: TRBV13
clone size: .
CDR3 protein: CASSLDRVRGYTF
CDR3 DNA: TGTGCCAGCAGCTTAGACAGGGTCCGTGGCTACACCTTC

D gene: TRBD1
J gene: TRBJ1-6
V gene: TRBV15
clone size: .
CDR3 protein: CATRQGFSPLHF
CDR3 DNA: TGTGCCACCAGACAGGGGTTTTCACCCCTCCACTTT

D gene: .
J gene: TRBJ1-2
V gene: TRBV30
clone size: .
CDR3 protein: CAWSVEGRGFYGYTF
CDR3 DNA: TGTGCCTGGAGTGTAGAGGGCAGGGGATTCTATGGCTACACCTTC

D gene: .
J gene: TRBJ2-3
V gene: TRBV7-9
clone size: .
CDR3 protein: CASSFSDTQYF
CDR3 DNA: TGTGCCAGCAGCTTTTCGGATACGCAGTATTTT

D gene: TRBD2
J gene: TRBJ2-7
V gene: TRBV3-1/TRBV3-2
clone size: .
CDR3 protein: CASSRGTSGSYEQYF
CDR3 DNA: TGTGCCAGCAGCCGGGGGACTAGCGGGAGTTACGAGCAGTACTTC